Below are 18 T cell receptor beta chains sequenced from a single sample in a study of blood T cell repertoires in COVID-19. The repertoire was sequenced with immunoSEQ multiplex PCR; TCRdb's copy has only in-frame clones and lacks some. The sample consists of approximately 250,000 clones, about 88% of them appearing once. The sequencing input was peripheral blood. Every receptor here comes from a man aged 35-49 years with acute or convalescent COVID-19.

The rearrangement joins TRBV11-2 to TRBJ1-4; D unclear. V was trimmed by 4 bases and J by 10 bases, leaving 16 bases between them. The germline gives CDR1 SGHAT, CDR2 FQNNGV. The CDR3 sequence is 14 residues long. The DNA for the CDR3 is TGTGCCAGCAGCTCTCCCGCCCGCTACGGAAAACTGTTTTTT. This encodes CASSSPARYGKLFF. Supplemented by reference TRBV11-2 and TRBJ1-4, the full variable domain reads EAGVAQSPRYKIIEKRQSVAFWCNPISGHATLYWYQQILGQGPKLLIQFQNNGVVDDSQLPKDRFSAERLKGVDSTLKIQPAKLEDSAVYLCASSSPARYGKLFFGSGTQLSVL.

The rearrangement uses TRBV7-8 and TRBJ2-1; possibly TRBD1 for D (6 bases). Deletions cut 7 bases from V and 10 bases from J, with 14 bases between. This CDR3 has 12 amino acids. The germline V gene has CDR1 SGHVS and CDR2 FQNEAQ. The CDR3 sequence: CASTQQGDEQFF. The CDR3 region has the DNA TGTGCCAGCACTCAACAGGGAGACGAGCAGTTCTTC.

DNA for the CDR3: TGTGCCAGCAGACGAATGGGGGGAATAGCCTATGGCTACACCTTC. Encoded protein: CASRRMGGIAYGYTF. The chain recombines TRBV3-1 (or the pseudogene TRBV3-2) with TRBJ1-2, with D maybe TRBD1 (5 bases). The CDR3 has 15 residues. Between the trimmed V and J ends, which lost 6 bases and 4 bases, there was a span of 18 bases. Germline loops: CDR1 LGHDT, CDR2 YNNKEL (reference sequence).

The V and J genes are TRBV30 and TRBJ2-2, with D possibly being TRBD2 (5 bases). Per germline, CDR1 GTSNPN and CDR2 SVGIG (reference sequence). V was cut by 6 bases and J by 0 bases, with 17 bases left in between. CDR3 size: 16 residues. The CDR3 bases are TGTGCCTGCCTCCCGGGAAGCAGTTCGAACACCGGGGAGCTGTTTTTT. Translation gives CACLPGSSSNTGELFF.

The rearrangement links TRBV5-1 to TRBJ2-3, with D perhaps TRBD2 (6 bases). V lost 0 bases to trimming and J lost 0 bases, with 11 bases between them. From germline, CDR1 is SGHRS and CDR2 YFSETQ. CDR3 length: 16 residues. The chain's CDR3 is CASSLVGTLSTDTQYF. The CDR3 nucleotides read TGCGCCAGCAGCTTGGTAGGGACTCTTAGCACAGATACGCAGTATTTT.

The chain combines TRBV3-1 (or the pseudogene TRBV3-2) with TRBJ1-1; 8 bases match TRBD1. Germline V gene data show CDR1 as LGHDT and CDR2 as YNNKEL (reference sequence). Trimming at V came to 5 bases and at J to 9 bases, leaving 5 bases not matched to a gene. The CDR3 consists of 12 residues. CDR3 in amino acids: CASSVDRGKAFF. The CDR3 nucleotides read TGTGCCAGCAGCGTCGACAGGGGTAAAGCTTTCTTT.

The chain employs TRBV18 and TRBJ2-6; D unclear. V was pared by 6 bases and J by 3 bases, with 9 bases between. The germline V gene encodes CDR1 KGHSH and CDR2 LQKENI. CDR3 size: 14 residues. The CDR3 here is CASSNPGGANVLTF. The CDR3 DNA reads as TGTGCCAGCTCTAATCCGGGTGGGGCCAACGTCCTGACTTTC.

The V call is TRBV11-1, the J call TRBJ2-3; weak D call: TRBD1 (5 bases). Germline-derived CDR1 and CDR2 are SGHAT and FQDESV (reference sequence). The CDR3 covers 14 residues. V was clipped by 5 bases and J by 2 bases, with 11 bases between them. The CDR3 sequence: CASSTDSPTDTQYF. CDR3 bases: TGTGCCAGCAGCACCGACAGTCCCACAGATACGCAGTATTTT.

This chain links TRBV5-1 with TRBJ2-3, with D possibly TRBD2 on 5 matching bases. Between the trimmed V and J ends, which lost 2 bases and 1 base, there was a span of 14 bases. This CDR3 comprises 16 residues. Germline V gene sequence: CDR1 SGHRS, CDR2 YFSETQ. The CDR3 is CASSFTRGTGTDTQYF. The CDR3 DNA follows: TGCGCCAGCAGCTTTACACGGGGAACTGGCACAGATACGCAGTATTTT.

The chain is built from TRBV5-4 and TRBJ1-4, with a tentative D call TRBD1 (6 bases). The CDR3 is made up of 15 amino acids. Germline V gene sequence: CDR1 SGHNT, CDR2 YYREEE (reference sequence). V lost 5 bases and J lost 4, with 15 bases in between. CDR3 sequence: CASRPGQNHNEKLFF. The CDR3 nucleotides are TGTGCCAGCAGGCCCGGACAGAACCATAATGAAAAACTGTTTTTT.

The V gene is TRBV11-2, the J gene TRBJ1-2; tentative D call: TRBD1 (6 bases). This CDR3 contains 15 residues. V gave up 5 bases and J gave up 3 bases, with 16 bases separating them. The germline V gene encodes CDR1 SGHAT and CDR2 FQNNGV. CDR3 in amino acids: CASSPSQGFDYGYTF. In DNA, the CDR3 is TGTGCCAGCAGCCCATCACAGGGATTTGACTATGGCTACACCTTC. Using reference TRBV11-2 and TRBJ1-2 for the parts outside the CDR3, the full variable domain is EAGVAQSPRYKIIEKRQSVAFWCNPISGHATLYWYQQILGQGPKLLIQFQNNGVVDDSQLPKDRFSAERLKGVDSTLKIQPAKLEDSAVYLCASSPSQGFDYGYTFGSGTRLTVV.

This chain uses TRBV9 with TRBJ2-1; 11 nucleotides agree with TRBD2. CDR1 and CDR2 from the germline V gene are SGDLS and YYNGEE. V was clipped by 3 bases and J by 9 bases; unmatched bases: 5. The CDR3 loop spans 14 amino acids. The CDR3 protein is CASSGIGTSGEQFF. The CDR3 bases are TGTGCCAGCAGCGGGATCGGGACTAGCGGTGAGCAGTTCTTC.

The CDR3 coding sequence is TGTGCCTGGAGTGCGCGAACCTCTCGAGGCTCCTACAATGAGCAGTTCTTC. Its protein is CAWSARTSRGSYNEQFF. This chain joins TRBV30 and TRBJ2-1, with D unresolved. Germline CDR1 GTSNPN, CDR2 SVGIG (reference sequence). This CDR3 is built from 17 residues. The V gene lost 1 base and the J gene lost 0 bases, with 16 bases spanning the gap.

A word on this clone: The identical CDR3 is also encoded by other nucleotide sequences in the sample. This sequence joins TRBV5-1 and TRBJ2-7, with D possibly TRBD1 on 6 matching bases. CDR1 and CDR2 from the germline V gene are SGHRS and YFSETQ. The CDR3 is 13 residues long. V lost 4 bases to trimming and J lost 5 bases, with 13 bases between them. The CDR3 reads CASSQQGFDEQYF. As DNA, the CDR3 is TGCGCCAGCAGCCAGCAGGGGTTCGACGAGCAGTACTTC.

The V gene is TRBV5-1, the J gene TRBJ1-4; 9 bases fit TRBD1. Germline CDR1 reads SGHRS; CDR2 reads YFSETQ. The V gene end was trimmed by 0 bases and the J gene end by 4 bases; junction bases not matched to a gene: 1. This CDR3 contains 15 residues. CDR3: CASSLGDRDNEKLFF. The CDR3 coding sequence is TGCGCCAGCAGCTTGGGGGACAGGGATAATGAAAAACTGTTTTTT.

The V gene is TRBV5-4, the J gene TRBJ2-7; D possibly corresponds to TRBD2 (6 bases). Germline V gene sequence: CDR1 SGHNT, CDR2 YYREEE (reference sequence). The V end lost 2 bases, the J end lost 7 bases, and 10 bases lay between the germline ends. The CDR3 runs 12 residues. For the CDR3, the DNA is TGTGCCAGCAGCTTCCGACTAGGGGAGCAGTACTTC. It specifies CASSFRLGEQYF.

This clone was detected only once. V usage is TRBV24-1 and J usage is TRBJ2-3; possible D gene TRBD2, 6 bases. The V gene lost 4 bases and the J gene lost 6 bases, with 16 bases spanning the gap. The CDR3 is made up of 15 amino acids. Germline V gives CDR1 KGHDR, CDR2 SFDVKD. The CDR3 region is CATSERWRGGDTQYF. The CDR3 DNA follows: TGTGCCACCAGTGAACGCTGGAGGGGTGGGGATACGCAGTATTTT.

The chain combines TRBV9 with TRBJ2-1; the match to TRBD2 covers 14 bases. Germline trimming cut 3 bases from V and 4 bases from J; bases unmatched to any gene: 3. This CDR3 has 16 amino acids. Germline V gene sequence: CDR1 SGDLS, CDR2 YYNGEE. In DNA, the CDR3 is TGTGCCAGCAGCGCAGGGACTAGCGGGGGATACAATGAGCAGTTCTTC. Translating it yields CASSAGTSGGYNEQFF.